The clone carrying this T cell receptor (beta chain) was counted between two and nine times. The data were taken from a study of T-cell memory formation after mild COVID-19. From the 5' RACE reads, TCRdb called clonotypes with MiXCR, one entry per CDR3 protein. The table includes some 330,000 distinct CDR3 sequences, roughly 21% detected once. V was pared by 5 bases and J by 10 bases, with 17 bases between. The germline CDR1 and CDR2 sequences are LNHNV and YYDKDF (reference sequence). The CDR3 contains 13 residues. Sequencing used PBMCs or a T cell subset sorted from them (not recorded which). This TCR was sampled from an adult woman who had mild COVID-19 (a few samples of this study predate the infection). Cell type and time point are not known. The chain combines TRBV15 with TRBJ1-1; D unclear. The CDR3: CATSLIERRLAFF. The CDR3 nucleotides read TGTGCCACCAGCCTCATCGAACGTAGGTTAGCTTTCTTT.